These 26 T cell receptor beta chains were sequenced from one sample in a study of shared clonotypes between healthy human individuals. The table came from immunoSEQ multiplex PCR; TCRdb's copy has only in-frame clones and leaves some out. The sample lists about a million clones, around 77% occurring once. The sample taken for sequencing was memory CD4+ T cells from PBMCs. Subset: CD45RA-negative fraction. Receptor source: a man aged 18-30 years in good health. Some clones in this sample may be carry-over from other donors' samples.

This clone was seen many times. The chain uses TRBV5-3 and TRBJ1-5, with no clear D. TRBV5-3 has ORF status, its function being uncertain. V dropped 1 base and J dropped 11 bases, with 10 bases sitting between them. The CDR3 has 12 amino acids. The CDR3 loop reads CARSLSRKAQHF. The CDR3 nucleotides read TGTGCCAGAAGCTTGAGCAGAAAAGCCCAGCATTTT.

V usage is TRBV5-1 and J usage is TRBJ2-7, with 8 bases lining up with TRBD2. CDR3 length equals 14 residues. CDR1 and CDR2 from the germline V gene are SGHRS and YFSETQ. V trimming: 4 bases; J trimming: 5 bases; junction bases outside the gene matches: 8. This CDR3 reads CASSPGRGRDEQYF. DNA of the CDR3: TGCGCCAGCAGCCCCGGGAGGGGCAGGGACGAGCAGTACTTC. The entire variable domain, with the rest obtained from reference TRBV5-1 and TRBJ2-7, is as follows: KAGVTQTPRYLIKTRGQQVTLSCSPISGHRSVSWYQQTPGQGLQFLFEYFSETQRNKGNFPGRFSGRQFSNSRSEMNVSTLELGDSALYLCASSPGRGRDEQYFGPGTRLTVT.

The chain is built from TRBV7-2 and TRBJ2-5; D is ambiguous. The V gene lost 5 bases and the J gene lost 1 base, with 8 bases spanning the gap. CDR3 length equals 13 residues. The germline CDR1 and CDR2 sequences are SGHTA and FQGNSA. Here the CDR3 DNA reads TGTGCCAGCAGCACCCGGGCCCAAGAGACCCAGTACTTC. This gives the protein CASSTRAQETQYF.

The chain joins TRBV27 to TRBJ1-4; the D gene is possibly TRBD1 (5 bases). The CDR3 runs to 19 residues. Trimming removed 0 bases from V and 0 bases from J, with 17 bases in between. Germline V CDR1 and CDR2: MNHEY, SMNVEV (reference sequence). The CDR3 DNA reads TGTGCCAGCAGTTTATCATTTGGGCATTGGGGGGCAACTAATGAAAAACTGTTTTTT. Protein: CASSLSFGHWGATNEKLFF.

This chain joins TRBV19 and TRBJ1-5; no reliable D call. This CDR3 spans 18 amino acids. Germline CDR1 and CDR2: LNHDA and SQIVND (reference sequence). Trimming shortened V by 3 bases and J by 2 bases, and 20 bases separated the two germline ends. The CDR3 loop is CASSIGLKGVVRNQPQHF. In DNA, the CDR3 is TGTGCCAGTAGTATCGGTTTAAAGGGAGTTGTCCGCAATCAGCCCCAGCATTTT. Supplemented by reference TRBV19 and TRBJ1-5, the full variable domain reads DGGITQSPKYLFRKEGQNVTLSCEQNLNHDAMYWYRQDPGQGLRLIYYSQIVNDFQKGDIAEGYSVSREKKESFPLTVTSAQKNPTAFYLCASSIGLKGVVRNQPQHFGDGTRLSIL.

The chain couples TRBV2 to TRBJ1-2; D uncertain. Trimming cost V 6 bases and J 8 bases, with 19 bases left between them. The CDR3 contains 14 residues. Germline CDR1 SNHLY, CDR2 FYNNEI. CDR3: CASRLDAGGRGYTF. DNA for the CDR3: TGTGCCAGCAGGCTGGACGCCGGCGGGAGAGGCTACACCTTC.

V and J are TRBV18 and TRBJ2-6; D unresolved. The length of the CDR3 is 15 residues. Germline assignment: CDR1 KGHSH and CDR2 LQKENI. V lost 4 bases and J lost 2, with 9 bases in between. The CDR3 DNA reads TGTGCCAGCTCACGACAAGCCACTGGGGCCAACGTCCTGACTTTC. This translates into CASSRQATGANVLTF.

The CDR3 protein is CASSLVGQGTRELFF. The CDR3 DNA reads as TGCGCCAGCAGCTTGGTTGGACAGGGTACCAGGGAGCTGTTTTTT. The chain uses TRBV5-1 and TRBJ2-2; 8 positions match TRBD1. CDR1 and CDR2 (germline): SGHRS, YFSETQ. V trimming: 0 bases; J trimming: 9 bases; junction bases outside the gene matches: 7. The CDR3 is 15 amino acids.

This clone was picked up a small number of times. The V gene is TRBV4-2, the J gene TRBJ1-2; tentatively, D is TRBD1 (5 bases). Germline values: CDR1 LGHNA, CDR2 YNFKEQ. This CDR3 comprises 13 residues. V lost 0 bases and J 8 bases, leaving 10 bases between the germline ends. CDR3 residues: CASSQDREDGYTF. CDR3 DNA sequence: TGTGCCAGCAGCCAAGACAGGGAGGACGGCTACACCTTC.

The V gene is TRBV5-1, the J gene TRBJ2-3; 8 nucleotides match TRBD1. CDR1 is SGHRS, CDR2 YFSETQ, per germline. Unmatched junction bases numbered 13, after V lost 4 bases and J lost 3 bases. There are 17 residues in the CDR3. The CDR3: CASSPPTGGFFTDTQYF. The CDR3 DNA is TGCGCCAGCAGCCCCCCAACAGGGGGATTTTTTACAGATACGCAGTATTTT.

V gene TRBV27 combines with J gene TRBJ2-5, with D tentatively TRBD1 (6 bases). TRBJ2-7 explains the end of the DNA better; the J call may be wrong. The V gene's germline CDR1 is MNHEY and CDR2 SMNVEV (reference sequence). This CDR3 has 15 residues. The CDR3 DNA follows: TGTGCCAGCGGCTGGCTTGGACAGAACCCCTACGAGCAGTACTTC. Protein: CASGWLGQNPYEQYF.

The chain combines TRBV19 with TRBJ2-2, with TRBD1 matching 8 bases. V trimming: 6 bases; J trimming: 5 bases; junction bases outside the gene matches: 8. There are 15 residues in the CDR3. The germline CDR1 and CDR2 sequences are LNHDA and SQIVND (reference sequence). This CDR3 is CASRWGTGETGELFF. The CDR3 DNA reads TGTGCCAGTAGGTGGGGGACAGGAGAAACCGGGGAGCTGTTTTTT.

J is TRBJ2-1 and V is TRBV7-6; 7 nucleotides agree with TRBD2. V shed 7 bases and J 0 bases; nucleotides not matched to a gene: 18. Germline CDR1 and CDR2: SGHVS and FNYEAQ. The CDR3 covers 19 residues. For the CDR3, the DNA is TGTGCCAGCAAGGCGCTTTTGGGCGGGAGCCCCAGCTCCTACAATGAGCAGTTCTTC. It specifies CASKALLGGSPSSYNEQFF. The full variable domain, rest sourced from reference TRBV7-6 and TRBJ2-1, is GAGVSQSPRYKVTKRGQDVALRCDPISGHVSLYWYRQALGQGPEFLTYFNYEAQQDKSGLPNDRFSAERPEGSISTLTIQRTEQRDSAMYRCASKALLGGSPSSYNEQFFGPGTRLTVL.

Note on this clone: In the same sample, other DNA sequences code for this CDR3. This rearrangement joins TRBV7-9 to TRBJ2-7, with D maybe TRBD1 (6 bases). The CDR3 covers 14 residues. Germline V gene data show CDR1 as SEHNR and CDR2 as FQNEAQ (reference sequence). Trimming removed 1 base from V and 3 bases from J, with 10 bases in between. Here the CDR3 reads CASSLGGGFYEQYF. CDR3 coding DNA: TGTGCCAGCAGCTTAGGTGGGGGCTTCTACGAGCAGTACTTC.

The chain couples TRBV7-2 to TRBJ2-1; no clear D. The CDR3 extends over 13 amino acids. V gave up 2 bases and J gave up 5 bases, with 7 bases separating them. The V gene's germline CDR1 is SGHTA and CDR2 FQGNSA. The CDR3 here is CASSLLPDNEQFF. CDR3 nucleotide sequence: TGTGCCAGCAGCTTATTGCCCGACAATGAGCAGTTCTTC.

This clone occurred once. A read error is the likely source, as a far larger clone sits one nucleotide away. This sample also contains other DNA sequences that code for the same CDR3. The chain has TRBV28 and TRBJ2-5; unclear D gene. Between the trimmed V and J ends, which lost 2 bases and 3 bases, there was a span of 1 base. This CDR3 is 11 amino acids long. CDR1 and CDR2 from the germline V gene are MDHEN and SYDVKM. CDR3 sequence (DNA): TGTGCCAGCAGTTTAAAAGAGACCCAGTACTTC. It encodes CASSLKETQYF.

The CDR3 reads CASSLGINQPQHF. In nucleotides, the CDR3 is TGTGCCAGCAGCTTGGGAATAAATCAGCCCCAGCATTTT. This chain joins TRBV5-8 and TRBJ1-5; D call uncertain. Germline values: CDR1 SGHTS, CDR2 YDEGEE. The CDR3 sequence is 13 residues long. Deletions cut 0 bases from V and 4 bases from J, with 5 bases between. Filled out from reference TRBV5-8 and TRBJ1-5, the complete variable domain reads EAGVTQSPTHLIKTRGQQATLRCSPISGHTSVYWYQQALGLGLQFLLWYDEGEERNRGNFPPRFSGRQFPNYSSELNVNALELEDSALYLCASSLGINQPQHFGDGTRLSIL.

The chain carries TRBV28 and TRBJ2-1; perhaps D is TRBD1 or TRBD2 (5 bases each). Trimming cost V 5 bases and J 9 bases, with 11 bases left between them. The CDR3 totals 12 residues. CDR1 is MDHEN and CDR2 is SYDVKM in the germline V gene. DNA of the CDR3: TGTGCCAGCAGTCTATTGGGGGTTGAGCAGTTCTTC. Residues: CASSLLGVEQFF.

This clone has just a few counts. The V and J genes are TRBV7-9 and TRBJ2-2, with 7 bases identical to TRBD1. Unmatched junction bases numbered 3, after V lost 11 bases and J lost 6 bases. The CDR3 has 11 residues. Germline V gene lookup returns CDR1 SEHNR and CDR2 FQNEAQ (reference sequence). The CDR3 DNA follows: TGTGCCTGTGACAGGGCCGGGGAGCTGTTTTTT. Protein product: CACDRAGELFF.

This clone was recorded a few times. The CDR3 sequence is CAIGTSGYEQYF. The CDR3 region has the DNA TGTGCCATCGGGACTAGCGGGTACGAGCAGTACTTC. This chain joins TRBV10-3 and TRBJ2-7, with 12 bases lining up with TRBD2. The CDR3 spans 12 residues. The junction had 0 bases not matched to a gene; V was cut back by 8 bases and J by 4 bases. Germline CDR1 ENHRY, CDR2 SYGVKD.

For this clone: Additional DNA sequences in this sample encode the identical CDR3. The gene calls are TRBV7-2 and TRBJ2-3; 11 positions agree with TRBD2. Germline V lookup: CDR1 SGHTA, CDR2 FQGNSA. CDR3 length: 15 residues. The trim removed 5 bases at V and 0 bases at J, leaving 1 base unmatched. The CDR3 here is CASSPSGGSTDTQYF. The DNA for the CDR3 is TGTGCCAGCAGCCCTAGCGGGGGGAGCACAGATACGCAGTATTTT.

This clone was detected once. The V gene is TRBV29-1, the J gene TRBJ2-7; 11 bases line up with TRBD2. The germline V gene encodes CDR1 SQVTM and CDR2 ANQGSEA. The CDR3 is 13 amino acids. V was clipped by 4 bases and J by 2 bases; unmatched bases: 1. CDR3 amino acids: CSVATSGAYEQYF. The CDR3 DNA reads as TGCAGCGTTGCGACTAGCGGGGCCTACGAGCAGTACTTC.

The chain is built from TRBV28 and TRBJ2-1; possible D gene TRBD2, 5 bases. The germline V gene has CDR1 MDHEN and CDR2 SYDVKM. The CDR3 loop spans 12 amino acids. Trimming left V 6 bases short and J 15 bases short, with 18 bases between. Here the CDR3 reads CASSLRERSLFF. The CDR3 region has the DNA TGTGCCAGCAGCCTCCGGGAACGGTCCTTGTTCTTC.

The sample holds a few counts of this clone. The genes are TRBV27 and TRBJ1-3; the D is unclear. This CDR3 has 16 amino acids. V lost 5 bases and J 0 bases, leaving 14 bases between the germline ends. Germline V gene sequence: CDR1 MNHEY, CDR2 SMNVEV (reference sequence). DNA of the CDR3: TGTGCCAGCAGTCCTCGAGGCAGCCTCTCTGGAAACACCATATATTTT. It is translated as CASSPRGSLSGNTIYF.

The gene calls are TRBV7-8 and TRBJ2-5; D may be TRBD2 (5 bases). The ends were cut back, 0 bases at V and 4 bases at J, with 12 bases in the middle. The CDR3 contains 15 residues. Germline CDR1 reads SGHVS; CDR2 reads FQNEAQ. CDR3 region: CASSLARAAGETQYF. DNA for the CDR3: TGTGCCAGCAGCTTAGCGAGGGCCGCAGGAGAGACCCAGTACTTC.

V and J are TRBV11-3 and TRBJ2-2; D possibly uses TRBD1 or TRBD2 (5 bases each). This CDR3 comprises 17 residues. Trimming stripped 0 bases from V and 3 bases from J, with 14 bases between. Germline assignment: CDR1 SGHNT and CDR2 YENEEA. The CDR3 region has the DNA TGTGCCAGCAGCTTAGATTTGGGGACGGATCACACCGGGGAGCTGTTTTTT. Protein product: CASSLDLGTDHTGELFF.